The following is a TCR beta chain sequence with its context. This sequence may be a read error, since a much larger clone differs from it by one base. This entry is derived from a study of regulatory T cells in long-lasting Graves disease. This CDR3 spans 13 amino acids. V was shortened by 5 bases and J by 0 bases, with 6 bases between the two germline ends. Germline CDR1 and CDR2: MDHEN and SYDVKM. The sample's time point: newly diagnosed GD, antithyroid drugs for less than 3 months. Construction of the TCR library relied on RNA isolated from PBMCs. Through Arm-PCR of CDR3 regions and iRepertoire HTBI primers, TCR beta libraries were built. From the multiplex PCR reads, TCRdb called clonotypes with MiXCR, one entry per CDR3 protein. Here the sample spans roughly 420,000 distinct CDR3 sequences, roughly a sixth being singletons.

J is TRBJ2-3 and V is TRBV28; D ambiguous. Specimen: peripheral blood mononuclear cells (PBMCs), collected at new diagnosis, from a patient treated with antithyroid drugs. This receptor was obtained from a female donor with Graves disease. CDR3 residues: CASSRVSTDTQYF. CDR3 coding DNA: TGTGCCAGCAGTCGTGTTAGCACAGATACGCAGTATTTT. Full variable domain (remainder filled in from reference TRBV28 and TRBJ2-3): DVKVTQSSRYLVKRTGEKVFLECVQDMDHENMFWYRQDPGLGLRLIYFSYDVKMKEKGDIPEGYSVSREKKERFSLILESASTNQTSMYLCASSRVSTDTQYFGPGTRLTVL.